This paragraph covers one T cell receptor (beta chain) sequence. CDR3 size: 14 residues. V lost 3 bases and J 4 bases, leaving 15 bases between the germline ends. Per germline, CDR1 GTSNPN and CDR2 SVGIG (reference sequence). Enrollees, roughly 18 to 89 years old, lived in 24 US areas. The sample originates from a study of blood T cell repertoires in COVID-19. Background on the study: Sites across the United States, Italy and Spain contributed samples from acute and convalescent COVID-19. PBMCs, B-cell-depleted T cells, or T cells provided the cDNA or gDNA that made up the material.

Per the authors' pipeline: Amplifying reference gene primers gave estimates of nucleated cell counts. Here immunoSEQ multiplex PCR was the method, and the copy in TCRdb shows in-frame clones only, minus some. V and J calls and clone size are copied from that table; D and trimming were computed from the DNA. Among about 500,000 clones listed, about nine tenths were seen once. The J gene is TRBJ1-1, the V gene TRBV30; tentatively, D is TRBD1 (5 bases). The sequenced sample was PBMCs or T cells enriched from blood (not recorded which). This TCR was recovered from a woman between 18 and 29 years old who had recovered from COVID-19. The DNA of the CDR3 is TGTGCCTGGAGCCGAACAGGTCTCGGCACTGAAGCTTTCTTT. It translates to CAWSRTGLGTEAFF.